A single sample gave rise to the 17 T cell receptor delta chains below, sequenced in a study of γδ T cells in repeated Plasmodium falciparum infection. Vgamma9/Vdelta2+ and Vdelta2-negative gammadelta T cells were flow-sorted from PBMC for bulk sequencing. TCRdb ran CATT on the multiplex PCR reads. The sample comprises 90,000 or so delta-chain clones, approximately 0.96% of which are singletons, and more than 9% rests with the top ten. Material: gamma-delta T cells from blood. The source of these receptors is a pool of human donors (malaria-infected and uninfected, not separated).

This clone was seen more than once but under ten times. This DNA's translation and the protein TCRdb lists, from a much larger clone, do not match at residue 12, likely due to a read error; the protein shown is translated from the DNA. CDR3 nucleotides: TGTGCTCTTGGGGAAGAACTGGGGGATGAACTCACCTTT. It translates to CALGEELGDELTF. There is no J gene call, but TRDV1 is given as the V gene; the table's D call, TRDD3, has no DNA check behind it. The CDR3 contains 13 residues. Germline-derived CDR1 and CDR2 are TSWWSYY and QGS.

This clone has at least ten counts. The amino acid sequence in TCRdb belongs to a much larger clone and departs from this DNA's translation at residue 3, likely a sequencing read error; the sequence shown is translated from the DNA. The CDR3 DNA reads TGTGCCCGTGACGGGGTGACCCGATCCAACACCGATAAACTCATCTTT. Translating gives CARDGVTRSNTDKLIF. V usage is TRDV2 and J usage is TRDJ1; D call uncertain. TCRdb leaves out the J gene; it was filled in here by matching the DNA to germline. This CDR3 is built from 16 residues. Germline V gives CDR1 GEAIGNYY, CDR2 EKD.

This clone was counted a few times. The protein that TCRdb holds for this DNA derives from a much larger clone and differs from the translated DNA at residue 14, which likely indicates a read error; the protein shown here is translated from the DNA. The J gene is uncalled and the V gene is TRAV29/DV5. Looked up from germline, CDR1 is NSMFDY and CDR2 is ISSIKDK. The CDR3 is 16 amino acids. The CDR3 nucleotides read TGTGCAGCAAGCGCTCCTCTTAGCAGATGGCCCGATAAACCCATCTTT. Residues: CAASAPLSRWPDKPIF.

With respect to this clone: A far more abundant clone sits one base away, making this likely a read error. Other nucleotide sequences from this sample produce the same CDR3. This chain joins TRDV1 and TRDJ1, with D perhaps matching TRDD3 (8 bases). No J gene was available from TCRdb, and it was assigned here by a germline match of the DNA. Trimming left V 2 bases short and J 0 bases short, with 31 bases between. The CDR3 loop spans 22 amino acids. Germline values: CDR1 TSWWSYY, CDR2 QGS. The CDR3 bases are TGTGCTCTTGGGGAATTATTGGTCCTTCCTGTGGGATACGCGCCTTACACCGATAAACTCATCTTT. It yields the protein CALGELLVLPVGYAPYTDKLIF.

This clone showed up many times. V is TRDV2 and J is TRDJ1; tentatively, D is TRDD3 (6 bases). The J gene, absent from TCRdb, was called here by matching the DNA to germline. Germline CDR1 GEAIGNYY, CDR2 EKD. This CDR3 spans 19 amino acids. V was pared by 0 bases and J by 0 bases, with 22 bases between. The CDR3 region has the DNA TGTGCCTGTGACACCGTAAGGAAACCGGGGGAAAAGTACACCGATAAACTCATCTTT. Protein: CACDTVRKPGEKYTDKLIF.

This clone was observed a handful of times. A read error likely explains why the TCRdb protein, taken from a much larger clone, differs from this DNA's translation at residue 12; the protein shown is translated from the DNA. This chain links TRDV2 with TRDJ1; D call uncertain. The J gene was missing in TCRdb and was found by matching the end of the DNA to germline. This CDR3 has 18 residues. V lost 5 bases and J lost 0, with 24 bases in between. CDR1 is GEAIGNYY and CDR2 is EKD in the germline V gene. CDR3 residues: CACVQFSRYHPHTDKLIF. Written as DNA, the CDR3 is TGTGCCTGTGTCCAATTCTCGAGGTATCACCCTCACACCGATAAACTCATCTTT.

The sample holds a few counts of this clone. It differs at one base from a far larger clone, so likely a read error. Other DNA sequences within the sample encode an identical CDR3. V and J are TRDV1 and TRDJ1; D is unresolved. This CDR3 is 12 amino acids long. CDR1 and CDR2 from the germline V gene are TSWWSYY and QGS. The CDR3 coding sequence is TGTGCACAGGCCCCCCACTCTGATAAACTTATCTTT. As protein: CAQAPHSDKLIF.

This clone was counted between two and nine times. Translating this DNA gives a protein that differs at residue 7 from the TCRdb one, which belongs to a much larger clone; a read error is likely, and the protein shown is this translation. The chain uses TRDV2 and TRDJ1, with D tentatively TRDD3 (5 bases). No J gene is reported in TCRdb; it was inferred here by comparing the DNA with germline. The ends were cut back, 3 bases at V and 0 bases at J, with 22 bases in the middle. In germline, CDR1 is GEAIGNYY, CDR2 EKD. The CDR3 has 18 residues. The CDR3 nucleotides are TGTGCCTGTGACGCAGTTGTAGGTGTGGGATCGAACACCGATAAACTCATCTTT. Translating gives CACDAVVGVGSNTDKLIF.

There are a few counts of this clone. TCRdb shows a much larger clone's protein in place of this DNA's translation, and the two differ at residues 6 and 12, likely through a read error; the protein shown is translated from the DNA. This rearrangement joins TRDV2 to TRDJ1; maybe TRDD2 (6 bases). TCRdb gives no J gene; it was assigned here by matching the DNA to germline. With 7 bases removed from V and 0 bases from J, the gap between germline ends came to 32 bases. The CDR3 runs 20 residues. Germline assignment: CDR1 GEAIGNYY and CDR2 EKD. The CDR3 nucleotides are TGTGCCTGCAAGCTCCACACTCCTTCCCGGGGACCTATTTACACCGATAAACTCATCTTT. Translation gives CACKLHTPSRGPIYTDKLIF.

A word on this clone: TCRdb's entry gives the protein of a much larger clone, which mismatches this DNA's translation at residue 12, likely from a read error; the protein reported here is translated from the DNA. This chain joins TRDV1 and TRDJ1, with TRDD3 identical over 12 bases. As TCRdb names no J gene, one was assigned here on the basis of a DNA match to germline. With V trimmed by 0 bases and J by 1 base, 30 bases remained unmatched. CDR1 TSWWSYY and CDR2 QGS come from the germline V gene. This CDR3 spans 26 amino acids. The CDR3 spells CALGELHTFLQSPYWGIQSCTDKLIF. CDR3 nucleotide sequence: TGTGCTCTTGGGGAACTCCATACCTTCCTACAGTCCCCGTACTGGGGGATACAGTCTTGCACCGATAAACTCATCTTT.

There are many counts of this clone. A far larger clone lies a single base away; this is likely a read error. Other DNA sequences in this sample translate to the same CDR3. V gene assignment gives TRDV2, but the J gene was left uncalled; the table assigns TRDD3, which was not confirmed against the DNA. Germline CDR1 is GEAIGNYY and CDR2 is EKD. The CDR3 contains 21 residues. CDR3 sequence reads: CACDTLLPRLVVGSATDKLIF. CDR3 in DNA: TGTGCCTGTGACACGCTCCTTCCTAGATTGGTGGTTGGCTCCGCAACCGATAAGCTCATCTTT.

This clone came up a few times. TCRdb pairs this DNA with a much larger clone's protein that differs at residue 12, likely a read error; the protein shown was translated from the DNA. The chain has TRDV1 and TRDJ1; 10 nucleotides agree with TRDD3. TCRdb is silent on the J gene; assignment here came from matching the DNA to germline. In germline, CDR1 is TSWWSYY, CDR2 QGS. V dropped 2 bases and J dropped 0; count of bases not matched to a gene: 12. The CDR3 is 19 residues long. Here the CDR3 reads CALGEISWGIQEYTDKLIF. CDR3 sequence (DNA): TGTGCTCTTGGGGAAATCTCTTGGGGGATACAAGAGTACACCGATAAACTCATCTTT.

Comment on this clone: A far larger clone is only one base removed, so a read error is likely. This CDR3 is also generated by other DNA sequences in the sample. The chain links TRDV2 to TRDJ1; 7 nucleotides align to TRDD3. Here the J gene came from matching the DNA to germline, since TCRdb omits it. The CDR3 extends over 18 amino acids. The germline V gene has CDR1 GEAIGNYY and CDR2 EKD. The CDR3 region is CACDTLESLGGLTDKLIF. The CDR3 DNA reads TGTGCCTGTGACACGCTAGAGTCGCTGGGGGGATTGACCGACAAACTCATCTTT.

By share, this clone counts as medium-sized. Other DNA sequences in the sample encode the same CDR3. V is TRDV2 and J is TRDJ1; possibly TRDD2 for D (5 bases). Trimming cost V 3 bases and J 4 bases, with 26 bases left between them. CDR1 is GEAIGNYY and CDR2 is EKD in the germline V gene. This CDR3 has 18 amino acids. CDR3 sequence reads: CACDSLRSRPASDDKLIF. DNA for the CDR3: TGTGCCTGTGACTCCCTTCGCTCCAGACCCGCTTCGGACGATAAACTCATCTTT.

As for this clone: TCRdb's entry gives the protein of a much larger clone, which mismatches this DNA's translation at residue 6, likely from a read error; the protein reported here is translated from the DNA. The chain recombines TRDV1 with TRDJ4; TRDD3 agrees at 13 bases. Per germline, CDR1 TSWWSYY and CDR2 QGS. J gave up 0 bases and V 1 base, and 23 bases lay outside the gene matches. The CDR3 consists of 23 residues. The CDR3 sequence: CALGERPTRSILGDTLTPRPLIF. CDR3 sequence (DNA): TGTGCTCTTGGGGAACGTCCAACCCGATCCATACTGGGGGATACGCTAACTCCCAGACCCCTGATCTTT.

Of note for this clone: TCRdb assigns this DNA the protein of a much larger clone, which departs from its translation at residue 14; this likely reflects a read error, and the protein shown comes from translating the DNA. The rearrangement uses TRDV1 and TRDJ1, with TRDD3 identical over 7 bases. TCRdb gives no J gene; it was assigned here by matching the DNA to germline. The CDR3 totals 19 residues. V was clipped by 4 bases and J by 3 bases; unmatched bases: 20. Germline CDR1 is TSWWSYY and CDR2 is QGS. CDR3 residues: CALGAQGSFVWGDADKLIF. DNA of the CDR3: TGTGCTCTTGGGGCCCAGGGCTCCTTCGTCTGGGGGGATGCCGATAAACTCATCTTT.

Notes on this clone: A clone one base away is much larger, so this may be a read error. The CDR3 region has the DNA TGTGCTCTTGGGAAGCCACTACCTTTCCTACGGATCCACACCGATAAACTCATCTTT. Translated: CALGKPLPFLRIHTDKLIF. V usage is TRDV1 and J usage is TRDJ1; 7 nucleotides agree with TRDD2. Germline CDR1 TSWWSYY, CDR2 QGS. V dropped 5 bases and J dropped 0; count of bases not matched to a gene: 18. The CDR3 sequence is 19 residues long.